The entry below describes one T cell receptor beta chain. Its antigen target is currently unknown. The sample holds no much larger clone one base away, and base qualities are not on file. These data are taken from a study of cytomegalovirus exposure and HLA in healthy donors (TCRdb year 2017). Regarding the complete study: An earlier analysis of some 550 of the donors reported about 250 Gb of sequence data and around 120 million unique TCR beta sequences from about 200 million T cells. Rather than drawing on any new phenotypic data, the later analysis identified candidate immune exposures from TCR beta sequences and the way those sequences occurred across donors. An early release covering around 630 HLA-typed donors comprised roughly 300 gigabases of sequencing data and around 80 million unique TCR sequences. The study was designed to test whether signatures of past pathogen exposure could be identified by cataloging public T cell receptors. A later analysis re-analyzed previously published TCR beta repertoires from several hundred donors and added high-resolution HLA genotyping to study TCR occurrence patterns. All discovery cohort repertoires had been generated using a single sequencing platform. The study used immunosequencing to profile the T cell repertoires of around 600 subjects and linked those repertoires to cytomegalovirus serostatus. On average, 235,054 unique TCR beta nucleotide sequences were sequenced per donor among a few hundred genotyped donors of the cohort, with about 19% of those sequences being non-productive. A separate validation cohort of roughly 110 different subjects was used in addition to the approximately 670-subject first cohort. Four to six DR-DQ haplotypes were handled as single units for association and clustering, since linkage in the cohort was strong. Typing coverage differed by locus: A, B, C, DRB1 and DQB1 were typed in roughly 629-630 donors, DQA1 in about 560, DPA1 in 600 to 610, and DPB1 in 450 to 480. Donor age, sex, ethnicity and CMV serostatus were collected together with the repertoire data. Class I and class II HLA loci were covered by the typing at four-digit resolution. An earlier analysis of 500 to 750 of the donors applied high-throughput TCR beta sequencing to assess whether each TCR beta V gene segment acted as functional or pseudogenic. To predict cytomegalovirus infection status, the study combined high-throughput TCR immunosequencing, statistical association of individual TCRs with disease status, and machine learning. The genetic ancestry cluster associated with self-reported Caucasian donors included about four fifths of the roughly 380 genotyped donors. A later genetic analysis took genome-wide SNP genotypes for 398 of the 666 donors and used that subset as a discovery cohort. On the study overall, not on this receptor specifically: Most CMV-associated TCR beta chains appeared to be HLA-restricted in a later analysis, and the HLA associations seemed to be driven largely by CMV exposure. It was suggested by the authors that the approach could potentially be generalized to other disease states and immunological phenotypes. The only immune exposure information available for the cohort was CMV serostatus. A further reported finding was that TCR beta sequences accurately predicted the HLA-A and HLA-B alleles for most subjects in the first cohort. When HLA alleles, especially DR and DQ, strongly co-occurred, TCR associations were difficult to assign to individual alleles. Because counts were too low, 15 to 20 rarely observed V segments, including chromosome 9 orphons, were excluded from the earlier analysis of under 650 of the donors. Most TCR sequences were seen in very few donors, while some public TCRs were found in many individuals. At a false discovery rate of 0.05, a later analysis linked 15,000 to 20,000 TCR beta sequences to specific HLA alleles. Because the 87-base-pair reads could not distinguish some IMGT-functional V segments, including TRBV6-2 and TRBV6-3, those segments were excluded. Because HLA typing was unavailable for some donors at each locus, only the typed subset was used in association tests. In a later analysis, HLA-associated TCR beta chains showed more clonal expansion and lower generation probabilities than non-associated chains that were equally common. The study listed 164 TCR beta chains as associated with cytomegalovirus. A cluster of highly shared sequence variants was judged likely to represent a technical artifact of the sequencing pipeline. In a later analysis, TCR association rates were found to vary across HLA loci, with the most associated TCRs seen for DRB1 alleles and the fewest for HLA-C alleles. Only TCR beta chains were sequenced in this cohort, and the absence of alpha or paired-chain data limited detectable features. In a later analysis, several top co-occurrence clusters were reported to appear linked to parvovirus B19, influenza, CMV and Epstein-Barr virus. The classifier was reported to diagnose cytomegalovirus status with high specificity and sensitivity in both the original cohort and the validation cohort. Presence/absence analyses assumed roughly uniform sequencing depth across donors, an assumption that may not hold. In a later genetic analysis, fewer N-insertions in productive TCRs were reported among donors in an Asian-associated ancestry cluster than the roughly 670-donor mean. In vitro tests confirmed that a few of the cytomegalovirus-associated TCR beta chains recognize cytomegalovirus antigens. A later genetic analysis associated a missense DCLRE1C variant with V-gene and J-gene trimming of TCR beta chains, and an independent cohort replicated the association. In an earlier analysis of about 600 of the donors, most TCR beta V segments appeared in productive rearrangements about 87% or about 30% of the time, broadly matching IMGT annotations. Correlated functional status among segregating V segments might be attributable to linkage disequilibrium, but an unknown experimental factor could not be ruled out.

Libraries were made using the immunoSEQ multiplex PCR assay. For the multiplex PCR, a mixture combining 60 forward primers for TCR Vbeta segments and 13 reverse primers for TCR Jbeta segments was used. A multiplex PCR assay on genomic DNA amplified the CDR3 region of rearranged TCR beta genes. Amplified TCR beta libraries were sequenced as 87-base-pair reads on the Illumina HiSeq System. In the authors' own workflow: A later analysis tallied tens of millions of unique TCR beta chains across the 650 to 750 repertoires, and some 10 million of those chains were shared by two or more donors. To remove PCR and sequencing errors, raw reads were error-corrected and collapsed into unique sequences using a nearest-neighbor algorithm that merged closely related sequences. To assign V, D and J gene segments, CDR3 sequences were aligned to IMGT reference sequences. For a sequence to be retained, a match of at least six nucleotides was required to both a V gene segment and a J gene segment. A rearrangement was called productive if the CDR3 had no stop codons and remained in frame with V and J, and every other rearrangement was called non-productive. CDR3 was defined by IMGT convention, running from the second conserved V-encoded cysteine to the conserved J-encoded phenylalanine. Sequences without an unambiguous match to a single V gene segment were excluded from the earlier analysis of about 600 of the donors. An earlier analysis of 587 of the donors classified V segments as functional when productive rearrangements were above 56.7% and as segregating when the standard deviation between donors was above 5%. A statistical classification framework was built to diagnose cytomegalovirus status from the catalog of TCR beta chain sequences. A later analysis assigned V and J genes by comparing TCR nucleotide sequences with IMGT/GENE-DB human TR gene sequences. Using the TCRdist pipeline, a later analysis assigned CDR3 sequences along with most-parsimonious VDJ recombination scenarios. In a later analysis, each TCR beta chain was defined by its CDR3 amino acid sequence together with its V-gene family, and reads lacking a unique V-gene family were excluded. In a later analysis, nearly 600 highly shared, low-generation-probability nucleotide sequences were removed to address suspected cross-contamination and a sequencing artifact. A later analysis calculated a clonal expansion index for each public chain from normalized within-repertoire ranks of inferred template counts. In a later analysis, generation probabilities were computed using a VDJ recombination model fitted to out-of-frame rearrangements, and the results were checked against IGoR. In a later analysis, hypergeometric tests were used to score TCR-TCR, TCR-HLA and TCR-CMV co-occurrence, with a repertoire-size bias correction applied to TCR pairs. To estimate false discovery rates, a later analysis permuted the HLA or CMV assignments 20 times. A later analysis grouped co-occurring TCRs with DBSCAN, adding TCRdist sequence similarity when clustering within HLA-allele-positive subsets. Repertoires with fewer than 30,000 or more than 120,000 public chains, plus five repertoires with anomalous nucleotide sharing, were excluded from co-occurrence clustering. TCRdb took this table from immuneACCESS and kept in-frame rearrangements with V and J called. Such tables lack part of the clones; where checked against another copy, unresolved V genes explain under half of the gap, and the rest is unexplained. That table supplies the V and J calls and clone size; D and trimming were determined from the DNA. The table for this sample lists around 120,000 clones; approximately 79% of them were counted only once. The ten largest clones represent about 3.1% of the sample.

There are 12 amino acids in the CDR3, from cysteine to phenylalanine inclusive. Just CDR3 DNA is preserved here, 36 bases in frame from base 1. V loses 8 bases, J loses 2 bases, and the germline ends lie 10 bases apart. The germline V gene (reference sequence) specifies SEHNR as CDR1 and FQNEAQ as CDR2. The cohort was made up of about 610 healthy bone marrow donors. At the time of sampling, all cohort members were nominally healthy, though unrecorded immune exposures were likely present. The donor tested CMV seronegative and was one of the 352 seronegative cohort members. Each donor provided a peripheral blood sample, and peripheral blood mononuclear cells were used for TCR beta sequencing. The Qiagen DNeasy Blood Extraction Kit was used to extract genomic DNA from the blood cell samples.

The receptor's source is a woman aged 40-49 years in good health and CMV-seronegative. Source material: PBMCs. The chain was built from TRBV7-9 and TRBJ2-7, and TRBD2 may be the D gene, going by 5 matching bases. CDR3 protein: CASEVGAYEQYF. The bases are TGTGCCAGCGAGGTGGGAGCCTACGAGCAGTACTTC.